Below, one T cell receptor (beta chain) is given with its context. This clone showed up just a few times. Its antigen is still unknown. There are no base qualities to consult, and no much larger clone falls within one base. This specimen's time point label, interpreted: cells obtained before transplantation from donor or recipient. CD3+CD4+ and CD3+CD8+ populations were FACS-sorted from unstimulated pre-transplant donor and recipient cells taken from spleen or lymph nodes. The sample comes from a study of graft-versus-host responses after intestinal transplantation (dated by TCRdb to the early 2020s). Describing the broader study: The transplants that recipients received were multivisceral, liver-intestinal, or isolated intestinal. Donor T cell macrochimerism was defined as a peak of at least 4% donor T cells among recipient peripheral blood mononuclear cells. Of the approximately 25 intestinal transplant recipients enrolled in the cohort, one of whom was a retransplant, a few patients without pretransplant specimens were excluded. Every recipient was given anti-thymocyte globulin induction, followed by roughly 3 years of maintenance tacrolimus and steroids. Rather than going through the commercial service, samples from a few later patients were sequenced in-house on an Illumina MiSeq and processed with MiXCR. Bulk TCR-beta CDR3 sequencing was used to track graft-versus-host and host-versus-graft alloreactive T cell clones in the graft, circulation and bone marrow after intestinal transplantation. To identify alloreactive clones, pre-transplant mixed lymphocyte reaction products were sequenced and compared with unstimulated pre-transplant donor and recipient T cells.

The germline V gene encodes CDR1 SGDLS and CDR2 YYNGEE. Spanning cysteine to phenylalanine, the CDR3 consists of 14 amino acids. The retained sequence is limited to the CDR3, 42 bases, with the frame set at the first base. At the junction V is shortened by 0 bases and J by 2 bases, with 8 bases in between. Overall study results and their limits: GvH clones were detected in recipient bone marrow, and some appeared earlier in ileal mucosa or blood, consistent with an intestinal mucosal origin. High GvH to HvG T cell clonal ratios were observed in the allografts of patients with donor T cell macrochimerism. Conclusions were limited by the relatively low number and heterogeneity of intestinal transplant patients. Early after transplant, peak levels of circulating GvH clones were associated with declines in HvG clones.

The library came from the immunoSEQ multiplex PCR assay. In most patients, genomic DNA was isolated using the Qiagen DNeasy Blood and Tissue Kit and sent frozen to Adaptive Biotechnologies for TCR sequencing. High-throughput TCR-beta CDR3 sequencing of genomic DNA from most patients was performed by Adaptive Biotechnologies. Concerning the study's data processing: TCR sequencing data for roughly 17 patients were retrieved from Adaptive's ImmunoSEQ software; a few other patients were processed with MiXCR and VDJtools. To correct CD4 versus CD8 sorting errors, any sequence found in both subsets at a frequency ratio below 5:1 was removed. CDR3 nucleotide sequences shared by donor and recipient were removed because the origin of these sequences could not be assigned. At least 2-fold expansion over unstimulated cells and a minimum CFSE-low frequency of 0.002% (template counts) or 0.001% (read counts) were required for clones to be classified as alloreactive. Clones were considered mappable if detected in sequenced pre-transplant spleen, lymph node, or MLR CFSE-low populations of the donor or recipient. The cumulative frequency of alloreactive clones was calculated as a percentage of all sequences, weighted by copy number. TCRdb holds this immuneACCESS table with in-frame rearrangements only. Some clones are missing; in checked studies, unresolved V genes explain under half, and the rest has no known cause. D and trimming come from the DNA, and the V and J calls and clone size come from that table. This sample comprises 40,000 or so clones, roughly 96% of them detected only once. The ten largest clones represent 0.2% to 0.25% of the sample.

This TCR was sampled from a human donor who was the organ donor for an intestinal transplant. The specimen was unstimulated CD8+ T cells sorted from spleen or lymph node cells, collected before transplant. Recombination connected TRBV9 to TRBJ2-5; the best D guess is TRBD2, with 5 bases matching. The DNA sequence is given as TGTGCCAGCAGCGTAGGGGAGATTCAAGAGACCCAGTACTTC. This codes for CASSVGEIQETQYF.